This T cell receptor beta chain was captured in a study of T cell repertoires in cytomegalovirus infection. Study-wide context: Evidence of both CMV infection and a matching HLA type came from public TCR beta signatures.

The germline CDR1 and CDR2 sequences are SQVTM and ANQGSEA. Trimming removed 1 base at V and 1 base at J, with 13 bases between. This CDR3 has 15 amino acids. Concerning this clonotype: Its antigen is not identified.

TCRdb re-called the reads with MiXCR, one entry per CDR3 protein. The sample lists nearly 550,000 distinct CDR3 sequences; more than 15% were seen once. General study results and limits: Ex vivo responses were dominated by HLA-C-restricted CMV-specific TCR beta clonotypes.

The chain recombines TRBV29-1 with TRBJ2-5, with D maybe TRBD2 (5 bases). This clonotype was sampled from a human donor in good health (CMV status not recorded). Some clones in this sample may be carry-over from other donors' samples. Source material: CD8+ T cells from PBMCs. The CDR3 spells CSVEGGGGPQETQYF. The DNA for the CDR3 is TGCAGCGTTGAAGGAGGAGGCGGGCCCCAAGAGACCCAGTACTTC.